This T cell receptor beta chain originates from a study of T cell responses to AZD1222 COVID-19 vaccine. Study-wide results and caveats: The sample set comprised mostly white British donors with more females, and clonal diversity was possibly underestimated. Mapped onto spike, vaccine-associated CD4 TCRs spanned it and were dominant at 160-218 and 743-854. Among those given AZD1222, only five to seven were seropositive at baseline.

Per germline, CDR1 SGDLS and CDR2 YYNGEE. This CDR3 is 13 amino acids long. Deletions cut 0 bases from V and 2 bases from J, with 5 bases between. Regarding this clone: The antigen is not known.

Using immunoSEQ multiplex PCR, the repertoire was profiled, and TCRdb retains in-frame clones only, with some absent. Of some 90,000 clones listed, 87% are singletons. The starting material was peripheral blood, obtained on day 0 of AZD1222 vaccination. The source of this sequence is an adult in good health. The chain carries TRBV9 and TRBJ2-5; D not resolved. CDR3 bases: TGTGCCAGCAGCGTAGACGGACAAGAGACCCAGTACTTC. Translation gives CASSVDGQETQYF.